The 13 T cell receptor beta chains below were found in one sample sequenced in a study of PD-1 blockade in classical Hodgkin lymphoma. Brentuximab vedotin exposure varied, and every patient relapsed after autologous stem cell transplantation. Magnetic negative selection isolated CD8+ T cells from thawed PBMCs. Here immunoSEQ multiplex PCR was the method, and the copy in TCRdb shows in-frame clones only, minus some. Of fewer than 15,000 clones in the sample, roughly 84% were seen once. The sequences come from CD8+ T cells from blood, collected at baseline. Receptors originate from a human donor with classical Hodgkin lymphoma.

The chain carries TRBV5-1 and TRBJ2-3; no clear D. There are 14 residues in the CDR3. V lost 1 base and J 6 bases, leaving 12 bases between the germline ends. Germline V gene sequence: CDR1 SGHRS, CDR2 YFSETQ. CDR3 in amino acids: CASSLTDLYDTQYF. For the CDR3, the DNA is TGCGCCAGCAGCTTGACAGACTTGTACGATACGCAGTATTTT.

The CDR3 protein is CASSISGINEQFF. The CDR3 DNA reads TGTGCCAGTAGTATTTCTGGTATCAATGAGCAGTTCTTC. The J gene is TRBJ2-1, the V gene TRBV19, with D unresolved. V lost 3 bases and J 6 bases, leaving 9 bases between the germline ends. CDR3 length: 13 amino acids. Germline CDR1 reads LNHDA; CDR2 reads SQIVND (reference sequence).

This sequence joins TRBV27 and TRBJ2-3, with 11 bases that match TRBD2. CDR1 and CDR2 (germline): MNHEY, SMNVEV (reference sequence). This CDR3 is 16 amino acids long. V lost 7 bases and J lost 2; bases outside the gene matches: 8. CDR3 loop: CASIHIAGGLTDTQYF. The DNA for the CDR3 is TGTGCCAGCATCCACATAGCGGGGGGGCTCACAGATACGCAGTATTTT.

The chain is built from TRBV5-4 and TRBJ2-3, with TRBD2 matching 10 bases. The V gene's germline CDR1 is SGHNT and CDR2 YYREEE (reference sequence). This CDR3 region has 15 residues. V lost 4 bases to trimming and J lost 2 bases; unmatched junction nucleotides: 4. The CDR3 here is CASSEGLAFTDTQYF. The CDR3 region has the DNA TGTGCCAGCAGCGAGGGACTAGCGTTCACAGATACGCAGTATTTT.

The genes are TRBV5-6 and TRBJ2-7; TRBD2 matches at 14 bases. The CDR3 runs 17 residues. V shed 4 bases, J shed 6 bases, and the junction held 12 bases outside the gene matches. Germline V gene sequence: CDR1 SGHDT, CDR2 YYEEEE. This CDR3 reads CASSTGLAGGIIGEQYF. CDR3 coding DNA: TGTGCCAGCAGCACAGGACTAGCGGGGGGAATAATTGGCGAGCAGTACTTC.

The gene calls are TRBV30 and TRBJ2-7; tentatively, D is TRBD2 (6 bases). V was cut by 1 base and J by 5 bases, with 9 bases left in between. The CDR3 length is 12 residues. Germline V lookup: CDR1 GTSNPN, CDR2 SVGIG (reference sequence). CDR3 nucleotide sequence: TGTGCCTGGAGTGCGGGGGTGGACGAGCAGTACTTC. Translation: CAWSAGVDEQYF.

The chain couples TRBV4-3 to TRBJ2-1; D gene uncertain. Trimming pared 1 base from V and 7 bases from J, leaving 11 bases between. The CDR3 consists of 14 residues. The germline CDR1 and CDR2 sequences are LGHNA and YSLEER. CDR3 nucleotide sequence: TGCGCCAGCAGCCAAGTCGTCCTGGGGAATGAGCAGTTCTTC. It codes for CASSQVVLGNEQFF.

This chain uses TRBV21-1 with TRBJ2-7; TRBD2 is taken as the D call from the table, unchecked against the DNA. TRBV21-1 is a pseudogene locus. The CDR3 is 14 residues long. The DNA for the CDR3 is TGTGCCAGCAGCGTAGGTGGGGAGGCCTACGAGCAGTACTTC. Residues: CASSVGGEAYEQYF.

The gene calls are TRBV5-1 and TRBJ1-1, with D possibly matching TRBD1 (6 bases). Trimming pared 1 base from V and 2 bases from J, leaving 12 bases between. The CDR3 sequence is 15 residues long. Germline V gene sequence: CDR1 SGHRS, CDR2 YFSETQ. CDR3 nucleotides: TGCGCCAGCAGCTTGCTAGGGGGGAGCAACACTGAAGCTTTCTTT. This codes for CASSLLGGSNTEAFF.

The genes are TRBV6-6 and TRBJ2-3, with 9 positions matching TRBD2. This CDR3 region has 16 residues. Germline V gene data show CDR1 as MNHNY and CDR2 as SVGAGI (reference sequence). The ends lost 8 bases at V and 1 base at J; junction bases unmatched: 10. The CDR3 DNA follows: TGTGCCAGCGGTCAGTGGCAGCGGGGGGGCACAGATACGCAGTATTTT. This codes for CASGQWQRGGTDTQYF.

The genes are TRBV5-4 and TRBJ2-5, with a possible D match to TRBD2 (6 bases). The CDR3 contains 13 residues. Germline-derived CDR1 and CDR2 are SGHNT and YYREEE (reference sequence). Trimming removed 6 bases from V and 4 bases from J, with 13 bases in between. Here the CDR3 reads CASTHGGGETQYF. CDR3 coding DNA: TGTGCCAGCACACACGGGGGAGGAGAGACCCAGTACTTC.

The chain joins TRBV5-6 to TRBJ1-1; TRBD1 matches at 11 bases. The CDR3 sequence is 15 residues long. In germline, CDR1 is SGHDT, CDR2 YYEEEE. With V trimmed by 3 bases and J by 0 bases, 1 base remained unmatched. CDR3 DNA: TGTGCCAGCAGCTGGGACAGGGGGATGAACACTGAAGCTTTCTTT. Residues: CASSWDRGMNTEAFF. The whole variable domain, remainder taken from reference TRBV5-6 and TRBJ1-1, is DAGVTQSPTHLIKTRGQQVTLRCSPKSGHDTVSWYQQALGQGPQFIFQYYEEEERQRGNFPDRFSGHQFPNYSSELNVNALLLGDSALYLCASSWDRGMNTEAFFGQGTRLTVV.

CDR3 region: CASSIWTGNQPQHF. CDR3 nucleotides: TGTGCCAGTAGTATCTGGACAGGGAATCAGCCCCAGCATTTT. This sequence joins TRBV19 and TRBJ1-5, with 8 bases fitting TRBD1. CDR3 length equals 14 residues. Germline CDR1 is LNHDA and CDR2 is SQIVND (reference sequence). Trimming removed 3 bases from V and 4 bases from J; junction bases left unmatched: 2.